Presented here are 17 T cell receptor beta chains from one specimen sequenced in a study of T cells expressing NK-cell markers. For each CDR3 protein, TCRdb gives one entry from its re-call of the 5' RACE reads, without DNA. The listing records about 380,000 distinct CDR3 sequences. Sequencing was performed on blood T cells: a sorted CD56 or NKG2C T cell subset, CD4+ or CD8+ T cells, or bulk PBMC T cells (not recorded which). The receptor source for this set is a man aged 18-75 years in good health.

This chain connects TRBV7-2 to TRBJ1-4. Per germline, CDR1 SGHTA and CDR2 FQGNSA. The CDR3 has 13 amino acids. CDR3 sequence reads: CASSLRLTEKLFF.

The chain uses TRBV28 and TRBJ2-2; checking the TCRdb D call of TRBD1 is not possible without DNA. The CDR3 has 17 residues. Germline V CDR1 and CDR2: MDHEN, SYDVKM. This chain's CDR3 is CASSFTGGSRATGELFF. Full variable domain (missing parts from reference TRBV28 and TRBJ2-2): DVKVTQSSRYLVKRTGEKVFLECVQDMDHENMFWYRQDPGLGLRLIYFSYDVKMKEKGDIPEGYSVSREKKERFSLILESASTNQTSMYLCASSFTGGSRATGELFFGEGSRLTVL.

This rearrangement joins TRBV5-1 to TRBJ1-5; checking the TCRdb D call of TRBD1 is not possible without DNA. Germline loops: CDR1 SGHRS, CDR2 YFSETQ. The CDR3 is made up of 15 amino acids. CDR3 sequence: CASSPTAGEVQPQHF.

CDR3 region: CASSSVTGGNQPQHF. The rearrangement joins TRBV6-5 to TRBJ1-5; the TCRdb D gene call, TRBD1, has no DNA to confirm it. Germline V gene data show CDR1 as MNHEY and CDR2 as SVGAGI. The CDR3 is 15 amino acids.

This chain connects TRBV20-1 to TRBJ2-3; lacking DNA, the TRBD2 call made by TCRdb goes unchecked. Germline V gene lookup returns CDR1 DFQATT and CDR2 SNEGSKA (reference sequence). The CDR3 totals 13 residues. The CDR3 sequence is CSAIRTSGDTQYF.

The chain combines TRBV5-1 with TRBJ1-4; TCRdb indicates TRBD1, and absent DNA this call remains unverified. In germline, CDR1 is SGHRS, CDR2 YFSETQ. The CDR3 length is 17 residues. The chain's CDR3 is CASSLDLTAGGNEKLFF.

The rearrangement uses TRBV29-1 and TRBJ2-5; TCRdb outputs TRBD1, but without DNA this stays unchecked. The CDR3 consists of 15 residues. Germline CDR1 reads SQVTM; CDR2 reads ANQGSEA. CDR3: CSVHHRGQGGETQYF.

The CDR3: CASSQVAGNQPQHF. The rearrangement links TRBV4-1 to TRBJ1-5. The CDR3 consists of 14 residues. CDR1 and CDR2 (germline): MGHRA, YSYEKL.

The chain carries TRBV6-5 and TRBJ1-2. CDR3 length: 15 residues. Looked up from germline, CDR1 is MNHEY and CDR2 is SVGAGI. The CDR3 region is CASSMGLWRALGYTF.

This chain joins TRBV7-8 and TRBJ2-3. The CDR3 has 15 residues. The V gene's germline CDR1 is SGHVS and CDR2 FQNEAQ. CDR3: CASSLVGIDTDTQYF.

This rearrangement joins TRBV9 to TRBJ2-1; TCRdb indicates TRBD2, and absent DNA this call remains unverified. This CDR3 contains 14 residues. CDR1 is SGDLS, CDR2 YYNGEE, per germline. This CDR3 reads CASSVGETANEQFF. The full variable domain, completed using reference TRBV9 and TRBJ2-1, is DSGVTQTPKHLITATGQRVTLRCSPRSGDLSVYWYQQSLDQGLQFLIQYYNGEERAKGNILERFSAQQFPDLHSELNLSSLELGDSALYFCASSVGETANEQFFGPGTRLTVL.

The chain carries TRBV18 and TRBJ1-4. The germline V gene has CDR1 KGHSH and CDR2 LQKENI. This CDR3 comprises 15 residues. CDR3 region: CASSPLRASWEKLFF. The full variable domain, in which reference TRBV18 and TRBJ1-4 provide the parts outside the CDR3, is NAGVMQNPRHLVRRRGQEARLRCSPMKGHSHVYWYRQLPEEGLKFMVYLQKENIIDESGMPKERFSAEFPKEGPSILRIQQVVRGDSAAYFCASSPLRASWEKLFFGSGTQLSVL.

The chain combines TRBV18 with TRBJ2-1; lacking DNA, the TRBD1 call made by TCRdb goes unchecked. Germline V gene data show CDR1 as KGHSH and CDR2 as LQKENI. This CDR3 contains 18 residues. CDR3 sequence: CASSPIDRAFISYNEQFF.

This sequence joins TRBV12-3 or TRBV12-4 and TRBJ2-7; TCRdb outputs TRBD1, but without DNA this stays unchecked. The CDR3 totals 16 residues. CDR3 sequence: CASSLGPGQGRYEQYF.

This rearrangement joins TRBV18 to TRBJ1-4; the D gene TCRdb calls, TRBD1, cannot be checked with no DNA. CDR3 length equals 15 residues. CDR1 is KGHSH and CDR2 is LQKENI in the germline V gene. The CDR3 is CASSPFQGADEKLFF. Drawing the rest from reference TRBV18 and TRBJ1-4, the complete variable domain is NAGVMQNPRHLVRRRGQEARLRCSPMKGHSHVYWYRQLPEEGLKFMVYLQKENIIDESGMPKERFSAEFPKEGPSILRIQQVVRGDSAAYFCASSPFQGADEKLFFGSGTQLSVL.

V usage is TRBV19 and J usage is TRBJ2-2; the D call of TRBD1 rests on TCRdb alone, since no DNA is present to check it. The CDR3 extends over 16 amino acids. Looked up from germline, CDR1 is LNHDA and CDR2 is SQIVND (reference sequence). The CDR3 protein is CASRFTPGLSTGELFF. Variable domain in full (rest from reference TRBV19 and TRBJ2-2): DGGITQSPKYLFRKEGQNVTLSCEQNLNHDAMYWYRQDPGQGLRLIYYSQIVNDFQKGDIAEGYSVSREKKESFPLTVTSAQKNPTAFYLCASRFTPGLSTGELFFGEGSRLTVL.

The chain combines TRBV12-3 or TRBV12-4 with TRBJ1-1; the TCRdb call, TRBD1, lacks DNA for checking. The CDR3 length is 15 residues. Here the CDR3 reads CASSLQGAENTEAFF.